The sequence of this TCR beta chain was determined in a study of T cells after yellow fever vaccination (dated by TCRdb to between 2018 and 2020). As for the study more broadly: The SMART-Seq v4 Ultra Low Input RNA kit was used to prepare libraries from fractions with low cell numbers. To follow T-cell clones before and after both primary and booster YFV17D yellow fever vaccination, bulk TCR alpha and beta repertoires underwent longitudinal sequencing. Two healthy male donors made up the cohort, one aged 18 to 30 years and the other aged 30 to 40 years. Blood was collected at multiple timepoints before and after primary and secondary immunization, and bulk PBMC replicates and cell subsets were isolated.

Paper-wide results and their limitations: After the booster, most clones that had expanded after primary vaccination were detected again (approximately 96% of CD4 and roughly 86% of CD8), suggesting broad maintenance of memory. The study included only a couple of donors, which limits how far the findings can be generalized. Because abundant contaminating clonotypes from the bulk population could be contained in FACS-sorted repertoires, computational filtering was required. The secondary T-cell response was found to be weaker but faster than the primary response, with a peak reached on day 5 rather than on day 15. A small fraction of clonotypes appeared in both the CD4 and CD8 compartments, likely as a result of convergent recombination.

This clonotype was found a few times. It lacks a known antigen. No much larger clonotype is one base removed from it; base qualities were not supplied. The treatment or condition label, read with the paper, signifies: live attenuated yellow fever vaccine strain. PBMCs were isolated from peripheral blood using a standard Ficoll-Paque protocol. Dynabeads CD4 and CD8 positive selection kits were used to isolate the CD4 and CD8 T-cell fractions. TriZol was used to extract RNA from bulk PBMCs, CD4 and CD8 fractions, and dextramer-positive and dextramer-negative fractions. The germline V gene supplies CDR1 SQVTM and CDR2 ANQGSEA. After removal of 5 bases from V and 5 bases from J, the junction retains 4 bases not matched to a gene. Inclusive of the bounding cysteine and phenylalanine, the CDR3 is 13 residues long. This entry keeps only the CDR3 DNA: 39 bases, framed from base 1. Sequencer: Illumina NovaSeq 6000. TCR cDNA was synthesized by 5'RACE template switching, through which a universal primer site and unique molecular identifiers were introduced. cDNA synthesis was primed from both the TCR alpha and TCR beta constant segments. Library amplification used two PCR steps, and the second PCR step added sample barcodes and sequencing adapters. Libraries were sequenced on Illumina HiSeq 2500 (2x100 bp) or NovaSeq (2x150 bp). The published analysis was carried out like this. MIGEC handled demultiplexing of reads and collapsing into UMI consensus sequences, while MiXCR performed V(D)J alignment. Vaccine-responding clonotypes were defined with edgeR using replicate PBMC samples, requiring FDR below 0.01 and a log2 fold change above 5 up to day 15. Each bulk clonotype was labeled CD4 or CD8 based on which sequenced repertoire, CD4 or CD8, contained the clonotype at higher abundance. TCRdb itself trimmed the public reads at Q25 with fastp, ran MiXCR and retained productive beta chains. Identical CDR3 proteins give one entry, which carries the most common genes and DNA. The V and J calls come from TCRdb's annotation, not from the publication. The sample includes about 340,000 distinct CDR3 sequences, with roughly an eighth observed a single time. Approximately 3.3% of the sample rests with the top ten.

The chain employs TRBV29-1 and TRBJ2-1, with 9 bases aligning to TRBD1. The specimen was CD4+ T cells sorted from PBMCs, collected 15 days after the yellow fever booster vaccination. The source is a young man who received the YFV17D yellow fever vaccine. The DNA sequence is TGCAGCGTTAAGGGACAGGGAAACAATGAGCAGTTCTTC. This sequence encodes CSVKGQGNNEQFF.